The entry below describes one TCR beta chain. The antigen remains undetermined. The record originates from a study of cytomegalovirus exposure and HLA in healthy donors. The protocol was immunoSEQ multiplex PCR, while the TCRdb copy is restricted to in-frame clones and leaves out a portion. There are approximately 260,000 clones in the sample; approximately 86% occur only once, and roughly 1.2% lies in the top ten. The CDR3 loop spans 12 amino acids. Per germline, CDR1 SGHTA and CDR2 FQGNSA. V was clipped by 5 bases and J by 6 bases, with 11 bases between them. The study, taken as a whole, reports: The study flagged 150 to 200 TCR beta chains as cytomegalovirus-associated.

The material sequenced was PBMCs. V and J are TRBV7-2 and TRBJ2-7; the D gene is possibly TRBD1 (6 bases). This receptor was obtained from a woman between 25 and 40 years old in good health and CMV-seropositive. The chain's CDR3 is CASSRIRGEQYF. DNA for the CDR3: TGTGCCAGCAGCCGTATCAGGGGCGAGCAGTACTTC.